This T cell receptor (beta chain) derives from a study of T cell repertoires in cytomegalovirus infection. At the level of the study: CMV epitopes used comprised recently identified HLA-C-restricted ones and well-studied HLA-B-restricted ones. CMV infection together with matching HLA type was indicated by public TCR beta signatures.

At least ten counts were recorded for this clonotype. What it binds is unknown. This CDR3 comprises 12 residues. Trimming removed 7 bases from V and 6 bases from J, with 11 bases in between. Germline values: CDR1 SGHTA, CDR2 FQGNSA. TCRdb recomputed calls from the reads with MiXCR, one row per CDR3 protein. The sample consists of hundreds of thousands of distinct CDR3 sequences, roughly a third of them appearing once. Study results and limitations: Carriage of CMV together with the relevant HLA was identifiable through cumulative public TCR beta family frequency. HLA-C-restricted CMV clonotypes gave the most frequent clonotype in two of eight donors.

The sequences come from cultured PBMCs, collected from culture after CMV antigen stimulation. The sequence was obtained from a human donor in good health (CMV status not recorded). Some clones in this sample may be carry-over from other donors' samples. This sequence joins TRBV7-2 and TRBJ2-3; D is uncertain. The DNA for the CDR3 is TGTGCCAGCACCTTTCTTGGGGATACGCAGTATTTT. Amino acid sequence: CASTFLGDTQYF.